The TCR beta chain under discussion was sequenced for a study of neurological immune-mediated disorders. In the study overall: The approximately 34 multiple sclerosis patients comprised approximately 31 relapsing-remitting and 3 secondary progressive cases.

V dropped 5 bases and J dropped 0 bases, with 16 bases sitting between them. There are 16 residues in the CDR3. TCRdb re-analysed the 5' RACE reads in MiXCR, keeping a single row per CDR3 protein. The sample records just over 20,000 distinct CDR3 sequences, approximately 15% being singletons. For the sorted libraries, roughly 1 million CD4+ or CD8+ T cells were used. This clonotype was sampled from a woman under 30 with multiple sclerosis. The sequenced sample was CD8+ T cells from blood. The rearrangement links TRBV12-3 or TRBV12-4 to TRBJ1-1; no clear D gene. The CDR3 DNA follows: TGTGCCAGCAGTCCCGGTGGGGTCGAATTGAACACTGAAGCTTTCTTT. Its translation is CASSPGGVELNTEAFF.